The source of this T cell receptor beta chain is a study of T cell repertoires in cytomegalovirus infection. Notes on the study in general: HLA-C-restricted CMV-specific TCR beta clonotypes prevailed in the ex vivo response.

A remark on this clonotype: Its target is not known.

Trimming left V 6 bases short and J 8 bases short, with 13 bases between. The CDR3 extends over 12 amino acids. Germline CDR1 reads DFQATT; CDR2 reads SNEGSKA (reference sequence). Each CDR3 protein gets one entry after TCRdb re-called the reads with MiXCR. The sample carries roughly 190,000 distinct CDR3 sequences, 8% to 10% recorded once. The source is a human donor in good health (CMV status not recorded). Some clones in this sample may be carry-over from other donors' samples. This chain connects TRBV20-1 to TRBJ1-4; TRBD1 is a possible D gene (5 bases). The sequenced sample was PBMCs. The CDR3 protein is CSATSGREKLFF. The CDR3, as DNA: TGCAGTGCAACGTCAGGGAGGGAAAAACTGTTTTTT.